This T cell receptor (beta chain) stems from a study of T cells after yellow fever vaccination (dated by TCRdb to about 2019). For the study in its entirety: The SMART-Seq v4 Ultra Low Input RNA kit was used to prepare libraries from fractions with low cell numbers. To track T-cell clones before and after primary and booster YFV17D yellow fever vaccination, bulk TCR alpha and beta repertoires were sequenced longitudinally. Two healthy male donors, one aged 18 to 30 and one aged 30 to 40 years, were included in the cohort. Blood samples were taken at several timepoints before and after primary and secondary immunization, and bulk PBMC replicates and cell subsets were isolated. Results and caveats for the whole study, not just this receptor: Because the study included only a couple of donors, the extent to which the findings can be generalized is limited. Compared with the primary T-cell response, the secondary T-cell response was weaker but faster, peaking on day 5 rather than day 15. Computational filtering was needed because FACS-sorted repertoires could contain abundant contaminating clonotypes from the bulk population. A small fraction of clonotypes showed up in both the CD4 and CD8 compartments, probably as a result of convergent recombination. After the booster, most clones that had expanded after primary vaccination were detected again (nearly 98% of CD4 and 70% to 90% of CD8), suggesting broad maintenance of memory.

Interpreted using the paper, the treatment or condition label stands for: live attenuated yellow fever vaccine strain. A standard Ficoll-Paque protocol was used to isolate PBMCs from peripheral blood. CD4 and CD8 T-cell fractions were isolated with Dynabeads CD4 and CD8 positive selection kits. TriZol was used to extract RNA from bulk PBMCs, from CD4 and CD8 fractions, and from dextramer-positive and dextramer-negative fractions. This clonotype was detected many times. This receptor's antigen is unknown. No base qualities exist here, and no much larger clone lies one base off it. The cysteine opens and the phenylalanine closes a CDR3 of 12 amino acids. Only the CDR3 part of the read is kept: 36 bases, read in frame from the first base. V drops 4 bases and J drops 9 bases, leaving 12 bases in between. TCR cDNA was synthesized by 5'RACE template switching, through which a universal primer site and unique molecular identifiers were introduced. Priming for cDNA synthesis came from both the TCR alpha and TCR beta constant segments. Library amplification used two PCR steps, and the second PCR step added sample barcodes and sequencing adapters. Sequencing of libraries was performed on Illumina HiSeq 2500 (2x100 bp) or NovaSeq (2x150 bp). The study's own analysis went as follows. Demultiplexing of reads and collapsing into UMI consensus sequences were performed with MIGEC, and V(D)J alignment was carried out with MiXCR. Using edgeR on replicate PBMC samples, clonotypes were called vaccine-responding if FDR was below 0.01 and the log2 fold change was above 5 up to day 15. Bulk clonotypes were assigned CD4 or CD8 identity according to which sequenced CD4 or CD8 repertoire held them at higher abundance. TCRdb cleaned the public reads at Q25 with fastp, built clones with MiXCR and kept in-frame beta chains. Rows matching on CDR3 protein sequence are summarized as one entry with the most common DNA and genes. The V and J calls reflect TCRdb's pipeline rather than the authors' work. In this sample the table shows about 74,000 distinct CDR3 sequences, roughly 7.4% of which occur a single time. The ten most abundant clones make up around a third of the sample.

The receptor comes from a man aged 18 to 35 who received the YFV17D yellow fever vaccine. The sequence is built from TRBV12-3 or TRBV12-4 and TRBJ1-2, with no confidently assigned D gene. The sample was CD8+ T cells sorted from PBMCs, taken less than 6 days after the first yellow fever vaccination. CDR3 protein: CASSSGSLSYTF. The bases read TGTGCCAGCAGTTCGGGTTCGTTAAGCTACACCTTC.